This TCR beta chain stems from a study of blood T cell repertoires in COVID-19. At the level of the study: Collection of acute and convalescent COVID-19 samples took place in the United States, Italy and Spain. T cells, B-cell-depleted T cells, or PBMCs provided the cDNA or gDNA that served as material.

V lost 3 bases, J lost 1 base, and 4 bases stayed unmatched. The germline gives CDR1 SGHTA, CDR2 FQGTGA. CDR3 size: 15 residues. Source study methods: Quantification of nucleated cells was approximated via reference gene primer amplification. Produced via immunoSEQ multiplex PCR; TCRdb's table is partial and in-frame only. The V and J calls and clone size were taken over from that table, and D and trimming were inferred from the DNA. The profile shows about 490,000 clones, 70% to 90% of them singletons. The sequencing input was peripheral blood. This receptor was obtained from a human donor in a cohort sampled during active COVID-19. The rearrangement links TRBV7-3 to TRBJ2-3; TRBD2 aligns across 7 bases. The CDR3 sequence is CASSLEGGGTDTQYF. The CDR3 bases are TGTGCCAGCAGCTTGGAGGGAGGGGGCACAGATACGCAGTATTTT.